The rows below give T cell receptor beta chains drawn from one sample of a study of OX40 agonist ivuxolimab in advanced cancers. Libraries were prepared by immunoSEQ multiplex PCR; TCRdb keeps only in-frame clonotypes and omits some of them. This table has around 50,000 clones, around nine tenths appearing once. Sequences were derived from CD4+ or CD8+ T cells sorted from blood, sampled in a trial of the OX40 agonist ivuxolimab. All receptors derive from an adult with an advanced solid tumor such as melanoma, head and neck, liver or kidney cancer. Both conserved end residues are part of each CDR3. D genes are given only for firm matches. The size entry is marked missing in some rows and otherwise reads once, few, many or a size class.

v_gene	d_gene	j_gene	abundance	CDR3aa	CDR3nt
TRBV27	NA	TRBJ2-5	NA	CASSLREPRGPQETQYF	TGTGCCAGCAGTTTAAGGGAGCCTCGGGGCCCCCAAGAGACCCAGTACTTC
TRBV29-1	TRBD1	TRBJ2-1	NA	CSVEGWDRDYNEQFF	TGCAGCGTTGAAGGATGGGACAGGGATTACAATGAGCAGTTCTTC
TRBV6-5	NA	TRBJ2-1	NA	CASSFQGKYNEQFF	TGTGCCAGCAGTTTCCAGGGGAAGTACAATGAGCAGTTCTTC
TRBV13	TRBD1	TRBJ1-1	NA	CASSLGTWDRGQTEAFF	TGTGCCAGCAGCTTAGGCACTTGGGACAGGGGGCAAACTGAAGCTTTCTTT
TRBV7-9	TRBD1	TRBJ1-2	NA	CASSAGTDLNYGYTF	TGTGCCAGCAGCGCCGGGACAGACCTCAACTATGGCTACACCTTC
TRBV7-6	NA	TRBJ1-6	NA	CASSLASIAGSPLHF	TGTGCCAGCAGCTTAGCGTCGATTGCGGGTTCACCCCTCCACTTT
TRBV27	NA	TRBJ2-2	NA	CASSLMAANTGELFF	TGTGCCAGCAGTTTAATGGCGGCGAACACCGGGGAGCTGTTTTTT
TRBV28	TRBD2	TRBJ2-7	NA	CASSRTSQSYEQYF	TGTGCCAGCAGTCGGACTAGCCAATCTTACGAGCAGTACTTC
TRBV10-3	TRBD1	TRBJ1-1	NA	CAISDPRTGLTEAFF	TGTGCCATCAGTGACCCAAGGACAGGGCTCACTGAAGCTTTCTTT
TRBV5-8	NA	TRBJ2-7	few	CASSFSQGAYEQYF	TGTGCCAGCAGCTTTAGCCAGGGCGCCTACGAGCAGTACTTC
TRBV25-1	NA	TRBJ2-7	NA	CASLGRDGQYF	TGTGCCAGTTTAGGACGGGACGGGCAGTACTTC
TRBV27	TRBD1	TRBJ1-4	NA	CASSSLSVQGGRNEKLFF	TGTGCCAGCAGCAGTTTGTCGGTGCAAGGGGGCCGGAATGAAAAACTGTTTTTT
TRBV9	NA	TRBJ2-3	NA	CASSVDGVPDTQYF	TGTGCCAGCAGCGTAGACGGCGTTCCAGATACGCAGTATTTT
TRBV18	NA	TRBJ2-7	NA	CASSPGGGGYEQYF	TGTGCCAGCTCACCCGGAGGAGGGGGCTACGAGCAGTACTTC
TRBV19	NA	TRBJ2-2	NA	CASSTTGLGTGELFF	TGTGCCAGTAGTACGACAGGACTTGGCACCGGGGAGCTGTTTTTT
TRBV19	TRBD1	TRBJ2-5	NA	CASSLGQGETQYF	TGTGCCAGTAGCTTGGGACAGGGAGAGACCCAGTACTTC